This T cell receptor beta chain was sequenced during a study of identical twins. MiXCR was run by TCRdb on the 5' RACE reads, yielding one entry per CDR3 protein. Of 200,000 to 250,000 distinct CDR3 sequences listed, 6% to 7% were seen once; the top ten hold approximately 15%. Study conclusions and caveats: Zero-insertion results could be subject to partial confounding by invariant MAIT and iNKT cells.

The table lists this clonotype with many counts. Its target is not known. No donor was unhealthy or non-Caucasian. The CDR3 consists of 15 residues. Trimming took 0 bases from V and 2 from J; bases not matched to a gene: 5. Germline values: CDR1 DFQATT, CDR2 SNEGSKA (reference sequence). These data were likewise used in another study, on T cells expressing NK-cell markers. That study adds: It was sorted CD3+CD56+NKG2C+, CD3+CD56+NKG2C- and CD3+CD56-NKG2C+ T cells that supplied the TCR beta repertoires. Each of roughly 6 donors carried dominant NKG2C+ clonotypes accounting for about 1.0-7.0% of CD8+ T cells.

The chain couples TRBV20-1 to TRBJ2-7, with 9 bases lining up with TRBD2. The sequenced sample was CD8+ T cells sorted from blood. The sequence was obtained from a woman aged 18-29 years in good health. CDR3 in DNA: TGCAGTGCTAGAGAAACGCGGGAGGGAACCTACGAGCAGTACTTC. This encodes CSARETREGTYEQYF.